Here is one T cell receptor (beta chain) with its context. The sample originates from a study of shared clonotypes between healthy human individuals. Germline CDR1 LNHDA, CDR2 SQIVND (reference sequence). The CDR3 spans 15 residues. V trimming: 7 bases; J trimming: 5 bases; junction bases outside the gene matches: 8. A CD45RA-negative memory subset and a CD45RA+ naive subset were separated from the CD4+ cells. Measured with immunoSEQ multiplex PCR; TCRdb has only the in-frame clones, and not every one. Here the sample spans over a million clones, roughly 96% being singletons. The TCR sequence derives from a man aged 25-40 years in good health. Input material: naive CD4+ T cells sorted from blood. Described subset: CD45RA+ positively selected. The chain is built from TRBV19 and TRBJ2-1, with 10 positions matching TRBD2. The CDR3 DNA reads as TGTGCCAGTAAGCATAGCGGGAGGCCCAACAATGAGCAGTTCTTC. Protein sequence: CASKHSGRPNNEQFF.